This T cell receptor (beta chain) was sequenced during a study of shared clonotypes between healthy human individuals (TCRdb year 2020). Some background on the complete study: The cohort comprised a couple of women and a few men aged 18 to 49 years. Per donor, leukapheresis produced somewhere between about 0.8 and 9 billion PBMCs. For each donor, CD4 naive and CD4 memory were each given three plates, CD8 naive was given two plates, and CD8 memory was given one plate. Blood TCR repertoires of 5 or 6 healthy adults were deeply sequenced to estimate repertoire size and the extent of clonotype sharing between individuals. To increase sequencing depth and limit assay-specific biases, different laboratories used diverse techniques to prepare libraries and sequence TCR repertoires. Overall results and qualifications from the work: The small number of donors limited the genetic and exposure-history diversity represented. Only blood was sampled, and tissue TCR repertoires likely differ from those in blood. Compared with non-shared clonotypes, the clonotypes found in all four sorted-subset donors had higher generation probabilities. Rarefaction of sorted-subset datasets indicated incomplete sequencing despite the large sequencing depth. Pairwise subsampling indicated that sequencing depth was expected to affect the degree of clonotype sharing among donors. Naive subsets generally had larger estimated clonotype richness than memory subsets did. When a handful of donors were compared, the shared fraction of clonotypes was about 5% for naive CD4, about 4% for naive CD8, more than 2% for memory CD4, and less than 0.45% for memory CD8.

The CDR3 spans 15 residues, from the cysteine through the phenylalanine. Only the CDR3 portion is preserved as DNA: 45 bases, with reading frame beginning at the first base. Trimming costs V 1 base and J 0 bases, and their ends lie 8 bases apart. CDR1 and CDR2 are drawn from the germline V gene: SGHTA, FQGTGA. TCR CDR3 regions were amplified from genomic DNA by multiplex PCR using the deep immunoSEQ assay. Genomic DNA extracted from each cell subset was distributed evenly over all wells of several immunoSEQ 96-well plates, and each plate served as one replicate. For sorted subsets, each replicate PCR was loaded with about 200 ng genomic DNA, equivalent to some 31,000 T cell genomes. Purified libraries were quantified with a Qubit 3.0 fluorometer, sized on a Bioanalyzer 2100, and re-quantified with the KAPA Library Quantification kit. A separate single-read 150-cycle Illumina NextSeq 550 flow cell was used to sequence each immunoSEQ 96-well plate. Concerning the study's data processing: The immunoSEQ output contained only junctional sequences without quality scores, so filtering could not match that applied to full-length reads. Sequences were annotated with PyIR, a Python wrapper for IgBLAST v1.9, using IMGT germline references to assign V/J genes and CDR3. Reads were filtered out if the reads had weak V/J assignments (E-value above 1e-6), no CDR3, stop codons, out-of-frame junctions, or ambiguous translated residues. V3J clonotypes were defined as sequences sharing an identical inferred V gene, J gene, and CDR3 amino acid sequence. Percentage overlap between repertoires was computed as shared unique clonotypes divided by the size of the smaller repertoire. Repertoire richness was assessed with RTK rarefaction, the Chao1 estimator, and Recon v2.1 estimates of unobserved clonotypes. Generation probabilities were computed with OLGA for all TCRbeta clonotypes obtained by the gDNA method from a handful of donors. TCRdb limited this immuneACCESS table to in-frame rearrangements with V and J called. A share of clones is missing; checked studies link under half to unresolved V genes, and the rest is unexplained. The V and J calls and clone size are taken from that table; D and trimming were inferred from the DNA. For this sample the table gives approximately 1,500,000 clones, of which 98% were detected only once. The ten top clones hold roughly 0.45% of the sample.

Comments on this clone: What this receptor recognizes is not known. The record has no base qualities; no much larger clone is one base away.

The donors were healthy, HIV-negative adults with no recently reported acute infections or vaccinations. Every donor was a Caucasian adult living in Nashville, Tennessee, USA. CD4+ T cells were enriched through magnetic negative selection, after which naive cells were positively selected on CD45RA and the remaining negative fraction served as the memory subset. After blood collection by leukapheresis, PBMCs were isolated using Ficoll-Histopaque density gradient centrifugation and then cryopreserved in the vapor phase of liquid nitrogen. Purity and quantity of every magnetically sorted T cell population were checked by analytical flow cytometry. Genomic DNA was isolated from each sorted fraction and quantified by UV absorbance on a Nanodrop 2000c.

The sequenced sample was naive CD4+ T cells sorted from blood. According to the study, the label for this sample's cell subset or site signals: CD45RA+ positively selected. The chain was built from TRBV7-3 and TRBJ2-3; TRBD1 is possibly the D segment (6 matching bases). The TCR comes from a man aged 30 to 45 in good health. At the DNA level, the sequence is TGTGCCAGCAGCTTAAACCAGGGGAGCACAGATACGCAGTATTTT. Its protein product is CASSLNQGSTDTQYF.